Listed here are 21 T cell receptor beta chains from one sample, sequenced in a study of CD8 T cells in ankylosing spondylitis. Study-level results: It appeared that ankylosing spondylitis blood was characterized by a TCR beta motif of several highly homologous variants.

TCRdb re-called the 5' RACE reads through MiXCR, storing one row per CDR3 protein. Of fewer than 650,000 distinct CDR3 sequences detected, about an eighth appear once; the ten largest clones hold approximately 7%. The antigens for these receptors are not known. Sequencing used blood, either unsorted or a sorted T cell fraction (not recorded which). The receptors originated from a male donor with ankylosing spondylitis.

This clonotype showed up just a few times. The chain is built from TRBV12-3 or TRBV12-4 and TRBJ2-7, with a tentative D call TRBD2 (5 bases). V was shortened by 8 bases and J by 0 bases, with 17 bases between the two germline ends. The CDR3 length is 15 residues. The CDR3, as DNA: TGTGCCAGCGGCCCGAATTTGGGGAGCTCCTACGAGCAGTACTTC. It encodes CASGPNLGSSYEQYF.

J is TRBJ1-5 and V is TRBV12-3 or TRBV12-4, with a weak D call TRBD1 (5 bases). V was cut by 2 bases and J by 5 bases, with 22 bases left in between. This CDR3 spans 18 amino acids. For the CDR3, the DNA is TGTGCCAGCAGTTTAACGGGCAGGGATTATGCAGGTGATCAGCCCCAGCATTTT. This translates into CASSLTGRDYAGDQPQHF.

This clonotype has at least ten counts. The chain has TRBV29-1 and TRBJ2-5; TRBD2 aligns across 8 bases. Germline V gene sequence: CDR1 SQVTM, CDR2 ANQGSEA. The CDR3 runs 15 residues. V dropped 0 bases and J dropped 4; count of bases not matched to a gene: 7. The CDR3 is CSVEELTSGGETQYF. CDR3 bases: TGCAGCGTTGAAGAACTCACTAGCGGAGGAGAGACCCAGTACTTC.

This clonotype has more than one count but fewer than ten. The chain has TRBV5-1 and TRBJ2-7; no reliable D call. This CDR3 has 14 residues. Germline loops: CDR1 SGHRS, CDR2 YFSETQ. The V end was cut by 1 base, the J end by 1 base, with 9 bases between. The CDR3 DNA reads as TGCGCCAGCAGCTTGAGCCACTCTTCCTACGAGCAGTACTTC. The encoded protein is CASSLSHSSYEQYF.

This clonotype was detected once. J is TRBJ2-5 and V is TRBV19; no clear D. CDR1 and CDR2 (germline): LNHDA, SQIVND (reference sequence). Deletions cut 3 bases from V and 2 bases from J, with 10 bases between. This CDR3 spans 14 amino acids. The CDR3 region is CASSITVSQETQYF. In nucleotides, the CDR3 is TGTGCCAGTAGTATCACGGTATCTCAAGAGACCCAGTACTTC.

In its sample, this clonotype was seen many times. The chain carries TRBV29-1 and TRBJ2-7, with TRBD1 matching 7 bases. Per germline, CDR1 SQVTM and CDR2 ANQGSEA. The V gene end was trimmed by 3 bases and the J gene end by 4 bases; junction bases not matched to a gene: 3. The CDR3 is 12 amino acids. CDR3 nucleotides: TGCAGCGTTGAGGAGACAGGGTACGAGCAGTACTTC. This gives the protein CSVEETGYEQYF.

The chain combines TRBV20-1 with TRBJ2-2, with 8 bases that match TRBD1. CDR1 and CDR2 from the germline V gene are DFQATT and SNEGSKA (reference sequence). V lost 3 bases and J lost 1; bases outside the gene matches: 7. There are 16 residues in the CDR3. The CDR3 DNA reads TGCAGTGCTAGGCCCCGAGACAGGGGGAACACCGGGGAGCTGTTTTTT. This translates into CSARPRDRGNTGELFF.

CDR3 residues: CSAISSYNSPLHF. The CDR3 coding sequence is TGCAGTGCCATAAGCTCCTATAATTCACCCCTCCACTTT. The chain uses TRBV20-1 and TRBJ1-6; the D is unclear. V was pared by 6 bases and J by 0 bases, with 6 bases between. This CDR3 region has 13 residues. Germline values: CDR1 DFQATT, CDR2 SNEGSKA (reference sequence).

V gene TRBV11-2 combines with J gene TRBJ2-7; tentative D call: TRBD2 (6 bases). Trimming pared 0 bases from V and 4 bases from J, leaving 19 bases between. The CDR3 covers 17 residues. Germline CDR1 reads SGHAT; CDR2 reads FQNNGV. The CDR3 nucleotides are TGTGCCAGCAGCTTAGATATGCGGGGAGTAAGCGTTTACGAGCAGTACTTC. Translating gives CASSLDMRGVSVYEQYF.

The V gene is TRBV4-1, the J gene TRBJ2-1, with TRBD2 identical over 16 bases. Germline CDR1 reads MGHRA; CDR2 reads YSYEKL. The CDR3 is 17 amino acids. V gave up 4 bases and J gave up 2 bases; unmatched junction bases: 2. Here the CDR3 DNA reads TGCGCCAGCAGCCGGGGACTAGCGGGAGGGCCCTACAATGAGCAGTTCTTC. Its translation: CASSRGLAGGPYNEQFF.

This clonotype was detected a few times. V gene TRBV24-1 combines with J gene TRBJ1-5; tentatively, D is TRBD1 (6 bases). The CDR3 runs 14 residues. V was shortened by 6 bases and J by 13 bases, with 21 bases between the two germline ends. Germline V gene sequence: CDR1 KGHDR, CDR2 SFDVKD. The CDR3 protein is CATSPGTLGERQHF. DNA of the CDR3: TGTGCCACCAGTCCTGGGACACTCGGTGAAAGGCAGCATTTT.

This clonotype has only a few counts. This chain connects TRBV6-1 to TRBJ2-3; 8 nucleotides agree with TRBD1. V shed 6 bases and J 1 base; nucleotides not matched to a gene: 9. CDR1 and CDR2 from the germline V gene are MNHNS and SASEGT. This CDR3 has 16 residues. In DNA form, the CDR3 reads TGTGCCAGCAGGACAGGGGCCAGTTCAGGCACAGATACGCAGTATTTT. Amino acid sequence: CASRTGASSGTDTQYF.

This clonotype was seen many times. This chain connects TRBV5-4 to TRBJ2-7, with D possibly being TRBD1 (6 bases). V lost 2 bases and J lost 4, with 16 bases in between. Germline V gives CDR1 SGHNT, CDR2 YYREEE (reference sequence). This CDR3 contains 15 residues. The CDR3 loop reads CASSLLGAGDYEQYF. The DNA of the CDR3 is TGTGCCAGCAGCTTACTGGGGGCAGGGGATTACGAGCAGTACTTC.

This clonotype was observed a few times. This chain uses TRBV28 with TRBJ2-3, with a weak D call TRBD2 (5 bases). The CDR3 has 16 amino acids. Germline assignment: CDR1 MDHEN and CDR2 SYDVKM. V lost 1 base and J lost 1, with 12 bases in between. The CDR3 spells CASSLSPGKGTDTQYF. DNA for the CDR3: TGTGCCAGCAGTTTATCACCGGGAAAAGGCACAGATACGCAGTATTTT. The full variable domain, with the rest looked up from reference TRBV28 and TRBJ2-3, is DVKVTQSSRYLVKRTGEKVFLECVQDMDHENMFWYRQDPGLGLRLIYFSYDVKMKEKGDIPEGYSVSREKKERFSLILESASTNQTSMYLCASSLSPGKGTDTQYFGPGTRLTVL.

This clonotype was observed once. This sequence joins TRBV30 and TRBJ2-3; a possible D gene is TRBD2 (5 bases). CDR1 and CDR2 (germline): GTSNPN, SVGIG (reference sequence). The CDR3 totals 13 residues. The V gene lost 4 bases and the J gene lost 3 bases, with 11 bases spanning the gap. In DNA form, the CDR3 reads TGTGCCTGGAATTCCGGGATTACAGATACGCAGTATTTT. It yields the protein CAWNSGITDTQYF.

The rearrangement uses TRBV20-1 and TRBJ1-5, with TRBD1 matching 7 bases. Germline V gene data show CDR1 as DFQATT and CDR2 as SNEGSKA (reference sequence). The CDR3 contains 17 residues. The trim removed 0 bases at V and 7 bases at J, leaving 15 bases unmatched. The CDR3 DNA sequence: TGCAGTGCTAGAGAGGCCTCCGGGAGGGGGCGAGAGCAGCCCCAGCATTTT. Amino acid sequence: CSAREASGRGREQPQHF.

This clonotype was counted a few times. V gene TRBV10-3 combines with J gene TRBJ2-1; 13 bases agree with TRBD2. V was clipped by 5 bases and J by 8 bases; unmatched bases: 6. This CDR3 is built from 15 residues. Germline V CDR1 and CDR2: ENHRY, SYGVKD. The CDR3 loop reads CAISPGTSGKDEQFF. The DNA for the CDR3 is TGTGCCATCAGTCCCGGGACTAGCGGGAAAGATGAGCAGTTCTTC.

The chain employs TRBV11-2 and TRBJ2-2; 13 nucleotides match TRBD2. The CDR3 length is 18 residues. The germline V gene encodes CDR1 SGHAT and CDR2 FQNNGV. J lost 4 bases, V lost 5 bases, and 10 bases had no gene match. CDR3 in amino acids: CASSDRGLAGVGTGELFF. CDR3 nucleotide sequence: TGTGCCAGCAGCGACCGAGGACTAGCGGGAGTTGGCACCGGGGAGCTGTTTTTT.

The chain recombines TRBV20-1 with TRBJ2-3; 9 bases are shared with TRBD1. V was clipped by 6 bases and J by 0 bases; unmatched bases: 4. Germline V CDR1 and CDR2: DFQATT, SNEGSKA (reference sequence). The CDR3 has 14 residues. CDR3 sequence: CSAPGQGSTDTQYF. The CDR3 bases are TGCAGTGCCCCCGGACAGGGGAGCACAGATACGCAGTATTTT.

CDR3 in DNA: TGCAGTGCTGGGGGACAGGGGAAACACCAAGAGACCCAGTACTTC. It is translated as CSAGGQGKHQETQYF. V usage is TRBV20-1 and J usage is TRBJ2-5; 10 bases align to TRBD1. The CDR3 totals 15 residues. V trimming: 5 bases; J trimming: 0 bases; junction bases outside the gene matches: 6. Per germline, CDR1 DFQATT and CDR2 SNEGSKA (reference sequence).

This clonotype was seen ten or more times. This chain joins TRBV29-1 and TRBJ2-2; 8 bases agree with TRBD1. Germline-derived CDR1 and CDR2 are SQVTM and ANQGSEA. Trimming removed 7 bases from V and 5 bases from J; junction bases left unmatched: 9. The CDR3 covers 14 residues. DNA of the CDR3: TGCAGCGCCCAATCAGGGGGCACGACCGGGGAGCTGTTTTTT. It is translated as CSAQSGGTTGELFF.